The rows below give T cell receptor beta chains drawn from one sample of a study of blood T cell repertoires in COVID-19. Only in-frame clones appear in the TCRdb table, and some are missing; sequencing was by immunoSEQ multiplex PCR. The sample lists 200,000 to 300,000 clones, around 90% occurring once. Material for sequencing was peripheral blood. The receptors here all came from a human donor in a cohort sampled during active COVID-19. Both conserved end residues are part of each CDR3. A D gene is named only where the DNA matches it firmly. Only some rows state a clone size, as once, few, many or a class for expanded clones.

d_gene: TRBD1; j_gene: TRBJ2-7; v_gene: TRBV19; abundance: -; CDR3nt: TGTGCCAGTAGCACGCCCGGGACAGGGTCCTACGAGCAGTACTTC; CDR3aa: CASSTPGTGSYEQYF
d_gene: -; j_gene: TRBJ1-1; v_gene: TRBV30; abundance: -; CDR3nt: TGTGCCTGGAGTGTAGTGGGGGGAGGGACTGAAGCTTTCTTT; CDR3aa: CAWSVVGGGTEAFF
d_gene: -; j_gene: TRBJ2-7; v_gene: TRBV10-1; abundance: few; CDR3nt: TGCGCCAGCAAATACAGGGTTGGATACGAGCAGTACTTC; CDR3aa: CASKYRVGYEQYF
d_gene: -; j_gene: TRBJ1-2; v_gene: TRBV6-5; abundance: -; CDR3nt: TGTGCCAGCAGTCGCTATTCGGGGGACTATGGCTACACCTTC; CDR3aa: CASSRYSGDYGYTF
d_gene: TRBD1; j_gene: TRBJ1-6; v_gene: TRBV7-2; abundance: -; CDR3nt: TGTGCCAGCAGAACGGGGGACAGGTGGTATTCACCCCTCCACTTT; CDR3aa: CASRTGDRWYSPLHF
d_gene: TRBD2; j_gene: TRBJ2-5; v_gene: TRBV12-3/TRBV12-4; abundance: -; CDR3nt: TGTGCCTGCAGCGGGGGGGCCTGGGAGACCCAGTACTTC; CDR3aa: CACSGGAWETQYF
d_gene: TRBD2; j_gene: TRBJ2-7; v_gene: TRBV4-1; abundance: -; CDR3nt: TGCGCCAGCAGCCGAGTCGTCGGACTAGCGGGTGACTACGAGCAGTACTTC; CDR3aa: CASSRVVGLAGDYEQYF
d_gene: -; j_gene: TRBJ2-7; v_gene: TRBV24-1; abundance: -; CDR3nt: TGTGCCACCAGTGCCTTAGGGGCCGGGAGCGAATACGAGCAGTACTTC; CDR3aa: CATSALGAGSEYEQYF
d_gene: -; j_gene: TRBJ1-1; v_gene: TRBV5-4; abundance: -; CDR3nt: TGTGCCAGCAGCCTCGTCCTGAACACTGAAGCTTTCTTT; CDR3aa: CASSLVLNTEAFF
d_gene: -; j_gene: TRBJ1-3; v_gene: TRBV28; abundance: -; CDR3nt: TGTGCCAGCATCCAAACCTCGGGGACATTCGTCGGACCATCTGGAAACACCATATATTTT; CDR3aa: CASIQTSGTFVGPSGNTIYF
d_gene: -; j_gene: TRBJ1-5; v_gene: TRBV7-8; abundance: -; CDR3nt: TGTGCCAGCAGCCACATGTCAAATCAGCCCCAGCATTTT; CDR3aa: CASSHMSNQPQHF
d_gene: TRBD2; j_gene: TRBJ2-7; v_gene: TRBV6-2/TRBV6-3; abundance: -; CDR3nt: TGTGCCAGCAGCCCCCTCAGCGGGAGCTCCTACGAGCAGTACTTC; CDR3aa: CASSPLSGSSYEQYF
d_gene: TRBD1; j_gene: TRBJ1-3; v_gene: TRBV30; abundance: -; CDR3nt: TGTGCCTGGAGACGACAGGGTCCCTCTGGAAACACCATATATTTT; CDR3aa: CAWRRQGPSGNTIYF
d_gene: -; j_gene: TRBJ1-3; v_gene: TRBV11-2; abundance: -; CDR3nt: TGTGCCAGCAGCCCCTTTGTGTCCGGCTCTGGAAACACCATATATTTT; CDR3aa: CASSPFVSGSGNTIYF
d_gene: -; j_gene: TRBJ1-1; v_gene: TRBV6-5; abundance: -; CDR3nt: TGTGCCAGCAGTTATACGGGAGGGGGGAACACTGAAGCTTTCTTT; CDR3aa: CASSYTGGGNTEAFF
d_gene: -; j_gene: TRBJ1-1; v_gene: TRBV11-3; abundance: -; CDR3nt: TGTGCCAGCAGTCCAACAGGGCACCACACTGAAGCTTTCTTT; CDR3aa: CASSPTGHHTEAFF
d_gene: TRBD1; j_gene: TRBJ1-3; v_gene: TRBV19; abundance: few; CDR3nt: TGTGCCAGTGGTCCCAGGGGGAGAAACACCATATATTTT; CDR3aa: CASGPRGRNTIYF
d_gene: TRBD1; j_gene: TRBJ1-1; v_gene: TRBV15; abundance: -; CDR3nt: TGTGCCACCAGCAGAGAAGGCGACAGGGGGCCGCGGTTGGAAGCTTTCTTT; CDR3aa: CATSREGDRGPRLEAFF
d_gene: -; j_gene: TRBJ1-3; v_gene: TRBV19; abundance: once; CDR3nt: TGTGCCAGTACGCCCGGGTTAACTGGAAACACCATATATTTT; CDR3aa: CASTPGLTGNTIYF
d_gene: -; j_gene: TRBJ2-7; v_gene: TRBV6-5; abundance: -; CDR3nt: TGTGCCAGCAGTTCCCCGATCAAGAGCTCCTACGAGCAGTACTTC; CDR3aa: CASSSPIKSSYEQYF
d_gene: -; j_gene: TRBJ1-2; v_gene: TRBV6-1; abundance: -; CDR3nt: TGTGCCAGCAGTGAAGGGACAGCCGATGGCTACACCTTC; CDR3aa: CASSEGTADGYTF
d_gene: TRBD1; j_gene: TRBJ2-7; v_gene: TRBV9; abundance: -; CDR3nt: TGTGCCAGCAGCGTGGAAGACAGGGGATGGCACGAGCAGTACTTC; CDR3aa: CASSVEDRGWHEQYF
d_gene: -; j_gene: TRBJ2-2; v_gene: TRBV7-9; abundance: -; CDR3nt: TGTGCCAGCAGCACTATCTGGACAGCCAAGAACACCGGGGAGCTGTTTTTT; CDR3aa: CASSTIWTAKNTGELFF
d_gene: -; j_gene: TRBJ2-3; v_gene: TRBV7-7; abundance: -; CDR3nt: TGTGCCAGCAACGTACGCCCCCAGGAGGAAATCACAGATACGCAGTATTTT; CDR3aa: CASNVRPQEEITDTQYF
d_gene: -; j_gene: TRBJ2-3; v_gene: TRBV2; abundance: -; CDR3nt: TGTGCCAGCATAACGGGAGTGGCAGATACGCAGTATTTT; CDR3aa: CASITGVADTQYF
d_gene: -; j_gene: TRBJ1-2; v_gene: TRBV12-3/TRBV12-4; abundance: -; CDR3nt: TGTGCCAGCAGTTTTATGACGGGGGGCGGCTACACCTTC; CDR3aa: CASSFMTGGGYTF
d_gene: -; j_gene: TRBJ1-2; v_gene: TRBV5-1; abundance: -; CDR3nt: TGCGCCAGCAGCTTGGTTTTGGGCGGCGACAGTCCCTATGGCTACACCTTC; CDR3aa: CASSLVLGGDSPYGYTF